The 27 T cell receptor beta chains reported below all come from one sample, sequenced in a study of OX40 agonist ivuxolimab in advanced cancers. Assay used: immunoSEQ multiplex PCR; TCRdb lists only in-frame clones, some missing. The table shows roughly 58,000 clones, with 87% occurring only once. The material was CD4+ or CD8+ T cells sorted from blood, obtained in a trial of the OX40 agonist ivuxolimab. The receptors stem from an adult with an advanced solid tumor such as melanoma, head and neck, liver or kidney cancer.

The rearrangement joins TRBV6-1 to TRBJ1-3; no firm D call. V shed 6 bases and J shed 0 bases, with 6 bases lying between them. Germline-derived CDR1 and CDR2 are MNHNS and SASEGT. The CDR3 has 13 amino acids. As DNA, the CDR3 is TGTGCCAGCAGGGGAAACTCTGGAAACACCATATATTTT. The encoded protein is CASRGNSGNTIYF.

This CDR3 reads CASSLVTGSGNTIYF. In nucleotides, the CDR3 is TGTGCCAGCAGCTTAGTGACAGGCTCTGGAAACACCATATATTTT. The rearrangement joins TRBV7-9 to TRBJ1-3; tentatively, D is TRBD1 (6 bases). Germline V gives CDR1 SEHNR, CDR2 FQNEAQ (reference sequence). The V end lost 1 base, the J end lost 0 bases, and 7 bases lay between the germline ends. The CDR3 loop spans 15 amino acids.

The chain uses TRBV7-2 and TRBJ2-1; 8 bases match TRBD2. This CDR3 spans 15 amino acids. Per the germline V gene, CDR1 is SGHTA and CDR2 is FQGNSA. The V segment lost 8 bases and the J segment 3 bases; nucleotides outside the gene matches: 9. CDR3 in DNA: TGTGCCAGCGGTCTTACTAGCGGAAACTACAATGAGCAGTTCTTC. Its translation is CASGLTSGNYNEQFF.

The genes are TRBV28 and TRBJ2-2; D not certain. The CDR3 runs 11 residues. The germline gives CDR1 MDHEN, CDR2 SYDVKM. V lost 8 bases to trimming and J lost 1 base, with 2 bases between them. In nucleotides, the CDR3 is TGTGCCAGCCAGAACACCGGGGAGCTGTTTTTT. The encoded protein is CASQNTGELFF.

V usage is TRBV10-3 and J usage is TRBJ2-6, with 10 bases fitting TRBD2. Germline-derived CDR1 and CDR2 are ENHRY and SYGVKD. The ends lost 9 bases at V and 0 bases at J; junction bases unmatched: 5. The CDR3 length is 16 residues. Here the CDR3 reads CAIGLAGDSGANVLTF. The CDR3 region has the DNA TGTGCCATAGGGCTAGCGGGGGACTCTGGGGCCAACGTCCTGACTTTC.

This clone was counted once. The V and J genes are TRBV5-1 and TRBJ1-1; perhaps TRBD1 as D (5 bases). The CDR3 is 15 residues long. Germline CDR1 and CDR2: SGHRS and YFSETQ. V was shortened by 2 bases and J by 1 base, with 12 bases between the two germline ends. The CDR3 here is CASSFGGPTNTEAFF. The CDR3, as DNA: TGCGCCAGCAGCTTCGGGGGACCCACGAACACTGAAGCTTTCTTT.

The chain carries TRBV5-4 and TRBJ2-7, with 10 bases lining up with TRBD1. The CDR3 contains 14 residues. Losses at the gene ends were 4 bases for V and 4 bases for J; bases not matched to a gene: 5. Germline-derived CDR1 and CDR2 are SGHNT and YYREEE (reference sequence). CDR3 DNA: TGTGCCAGCAGCCCGACAGGGGGCTTTTACGAGCAGTACTTC. Translated: CASSPTGGFYEQYF.

The chain has TRBV7-6 and TRBJ2-1, with 7 bases lining up with TRBD2. J gave up 9 bases and V 4 bases, and 3 bases lay outside the gene matches. Looked up from germline, CDR1 is SGHVS and CDR2 is FNYEAQ. The CDR3 length is 12 residues. The CDR3 sequence: CASSWTRGEQFF. The CDR3 coding sequence is TGTGCCAGCAGCTGGACTAGGGGTGAGCAGTTCTTC. Full variable domain (rest looked up from reference TRBV7-6 and TRBJ2-1): GAGVSQSPRYKVTKRGQDVALRCDPISGHVSLYWYRQALGQGPEFLTYFNYEAQQDKSGLPNDRFSAERPEGSISTLTIQRTEQRDSAMYRCASSWTRGEQFFGPGTRLTVL.

This clone appeared a few times. The chain carries TRBV19 and TRBJ1-5; maybe TRBD1 (5 bases). Germline CDR1 LNHDA, CDR2 SQIVND (reference sequence). This CDR3 contains 14 residues. The V gene lost 6 bases and the J gene lost 4 bases, with 13 bases spanning the gap. DNA of the CDR3: TGTGCCAGTAGCTGGGGGACTAGTAATCAGCCCCAGCATTTT. Translated: CASSWGTSNQPQHF.

This clone was seen more than once but under ten times. V is TRBV27 and J is TRBJ2-7, with TRBD1 identical over 7 bases. The CDR3 is 14 residues long. The J segment lost 3 bases and the V segment lost 5 bases, leaving 7 bases of the junction unmatched. Germline-derived CDR1 and CDR2 are MNHEY and SMNVEV (reference sequence). In DNA, the CDR3 is TGTGCCAGCAGTCCCTCACGGACAGGCTACGAGCAGTACTTC. Translating gives CASSPSRTGYEQYF.

V and J are TRBV10-3 and TRBJ1-2; D not certain. Germline loops: CDR1 ENHRY, CDR2 SYGVKD. There are 15 residues in the CDR3. V shed 7 bases and J shed 4 bases, with 19 bases lying between them. Here the CDR3 reads CAITATHERSYGYTF. CDR3 DNA sequence: TGTGCCATCACCGCGACACATGAGAGGTCCTATGGCTACACCTTC.

This sequence joins TRBV6-1 and TRBJ1-5; D remains ambiguous. The V and J ends lost 5 bases and 7 bases respectively, with 12 bases between them. This CDR3 contains 13 residues. CDR1 and CDR2 (germline): MNHNS, SASEGT. Here the CDR3 DNA reads TGTGCCAGCAGTACCAGGCATCGGCAGCCCCAGCATTTT. Amino acid sequence: CASSTRHRQPQHF.

In this sample, this clone turned up a few times. V usage is TRBV7-9 and J usage is TRBJ1-1; D not resolved. The CDR3 length is 14 residues. Germline V CDR1 and CDR2: SEHNR, FQNEAQ (reference sequence). Deletions cut 1 base from V and 1 base from J, with 7 bases between. The CDR3 protein is CASSLDWPNTEAFF. The CDR3 nucleotides are TGTGCCAGCAGCTTAGATTGGCCGAACACTGAAGCTTTCTTT.

This clone was counted once. V usage is TRBV9 and J usage is TRBJ2-5, with 9 bases that match TRBD1. After removal of 0 bases from V and 7 bases from J, the junction contained 1 base not matched to a gene. This CDR3 is built from 13 residues. Germline lookup yields CDR1 SGDLS and CDR2 YYNGEE. CDR3 loop: CASSVVGQGTQYF. CDR3 in DNA: TGTGCCAGCAGCGTAGTGGGACAGGGGACCCAGTACTTC.

This chain uses TRBV29-1 with TRBJ2-1, with TRBD1 identical over 7 bases. Germline assignment: CDR1 SQVTM and CDR2 ANQGSEA. This CDR3 has 13 amino acids. Germline trimming cut 8 bases from V and 0 bases from J; bases unmatched to any gene: 4. The CDR3 DNA reads TGCAGCTTTAACAGGGGCTCCTACAATGAGCAGTTCTTC. Amino acid sequence: CSFNRGSYNEQFF.

V gene TRBV6-5 combines with J gene TRBJ2-3; 7 nucleotides align to TRBD2. From germline, CDR1 is MNHEY and CDR2 SVGAGI. CDR3 size: 13 residues. With V trimmed by 6 bases and J by 2 bases, 2 bases remained unmatched. CDR3 nucleotide sequence: TGTGCCAGCAGACGGGACTACACAGATACGCAGTATTTT. It is translated as CASRRDYTDTQYF.

This clone appeared once. V and J are TRBV10-3 and TRBJ2-6; a weak D match, TRBD2 (6 bases). This CDR3 region has 15 residues. Trimming left V 3 bases short and J 4 bases short, with 10 bases between. Looked up from germline, CDR1 is ENHRY and CDR2 is SYGVKD. The CDR3: CAISDGGAGANVLTF. The CDR3 DNA reads as TGTGCCATCAGTGACGGGGGTGCAGGGGCCAACGTCCTGACTTTC.

This sequence joins TRBV10-3 and TRBJ1-1; perhaps TRBD1 as D (6 bases). V lost 6 bases and J 1 base, leaving 9 bases between the germline ends. This CDR3 is built from 13 residues. Germline CDR1 is ENHRY and CDR2 is SYGVKD. CDR3 sequence reads: CAISKGGNTEAFF. The CDR3 DNA reads as TGTGCCATCAGCAAGGGGGGGAACACTGAAGCTTTCTTT.

This clone has just a few counts. The chain employs TRBV10-3 and TRBJ1-2; TRBD1 matches at 7 bases. Germline V lookup: CDR1 ENHRY, CDR2 SYGVKD. CDR3 length: 17 amino acids. Trimming removed 3 bases from V and 2 bases from J; junction bases left unmatched: 12. The CDR3 sequence is CAISDPQGSRGNYGYTF. Here the CDR3 DNA reads TGTGCCATCAGTGACCCACAGGGGTCGAGGGGGAACTATGGCTACACCTTC.

This clone was seen only once. The chain employs TRBV5-1 and TRBJ2-1; D may be TRBD1 or TRBD2 (6 bases each). Per germline, CDR1 SGHRS and CDR2 YFSETQ. This CDR3 contains 18 residues. V was cut by 4 bases and J by 6 bases, with 26 bases left in between. CDR3 region: CASSPARGASVGGNEQFF. The DNA of the CDR3 is TGCGCCAGCAGCCCGGCTAGGGGGGCCTCGGTTGGTGGCAATGAGCAGTTCTTC.

J is TRBJ1-5 and V is TRBV28, with no clear D. Germline V gene sequence: CDR1 MDHEN, CDR2 SYDVKM. Trimming took off 1 base at V and 8 bases at J, with 3 bases between the two ends. This CDR3 has 11 amino acids. As DNA, the CDR3 is TGTGCCAGCAGTTTATCGGAGCCCCAGCATTTT. As protein: CASSLSEPQHF.

This rearrangement joins TRBV19 to TRBJ1-5, with TRBD1 matching over 8 bases. The CDR3 runs to 16 residues. The V segment lost 3 bases and the J segment 1 base; nucleotides outside the gene matches: 5. Germline V CDR1 and CDR2: LNHDA, SQIVND (reference sequence). The CDR3 region is CASSMDRVTSNQPQHF. Here the CDR3 DNA reads TGTGCCAGTAGTATGGACAGGGTGACCAGCAATCAGCCCCAGCATTTT.

V is TRBV7-9 and J is TRBJ1-3; D is unresolved. The germline CDR1 and CDR2 sequences are SEHNR and FQNEAQ (reference sequence). Trimming pared 0 bases from V and 3 bases from J, leaving 6 bases between. The CDR3 has 14 amino acids. The CDR3 nucleotides read TGTGCCAGCAGCTTAGCTTGGATTGGAAACACCATATATTTT. Residues: CASSLAWIGNTIYF.

The chain joins TRBV4-1 to TRBJ1-1; D remains unclear. The length of the CDR3 is 16 residues. Trimming pared 1 base from V and 0 bases from J, leaving 12 bases between. Germline-derived CDR1 and CDR2 are MGHRA and YSYEKL. The CDR3 loop is CASSQGPGNMNTEAFF. The CDR3 DNA sequence: TGCGCCAGCAGCCAAGGGCCGGGAAACATGAACACTGAAGCTTTCTTT.

This chain uses TRBV20-1 with TRBJ2-7, with D perhaps matching TRBD1 (7 bases). CDR3 length: 11 amino acids. V was clipped by 3 bases and J by 11 bases, with 14 bases between them. CDR1 is DFQATT, CDR2 SNEGSKA, per germline (reference sequence). CDR3 sequence: CSARARGVEYF. DNA for the CDR3: TGCAGTGCTAGGGCCAGGGGGGTGGAGTACTTC.

This sequence joins TRBV27 and TRBJ1-6; no clear D. CDR1 is MNHEY and CDR2 is SMNVEV in the germline V gene (reference sequence). With 0 bases removed from V and 0 bases from J, the gap between germline ends came to 12 bases. This CDR3 has 18 residues. CDR3 sequence (DNA): TGTGCCAGCAGTTTATCGATGGGGATTAGCTCCTATAATTCACCCCTCCACTTT. Its protein is CASSLSMGISSYNSPLHF.

The chain joins TRBV9 to TRBJ1-1, with D perhaps matching TRBD1 (6 bases). Germline V CDR1 and CDR2: SGDLS, YYNGEE. The CDR3 length is 14 residues. Trimming cost V 1 base and J 7 bases, with 14 bases left between them. The CDR3 spells CASSVMSGQNEAFF. The CDR3 coding sequence is TGTGCCAGCAGCGTAATGTCTGGACAGAATGAAGCTTTCTTT.